Presented here are 26 T cell receptor beta chains from one specimen sequenced in a study of T cell responses to AZD1222 COVID-19 vaccine. Assay: immunoSEQ multiplex PCR; the TCRdb copy retains only in-frame clones and omits some. The sample has about 120,000 clones; roughly 88% are singletons. The material was peripheral blood, obtained on day 0 of AZD1222 vaccination. These receptors came from an adult in good health.

The rearrangement joins TRBV2 to TRBJ1-4; perhaps TRBD1 as D (6 bases). Per germline, CDR1 SNHLY and CDR2 FYNNEI. The V end was cut by 5 bases, the J end by 6 bases, with 16 bases between. The length of the CDR3 is 15 residues. CDR3 protein: CASSRDTGGDEKLFF. In nucleotides, the CDR3 is TGTGCCAGCAGTAGGGACACCGGAGGGGATGAAAAACTGTTTTTT.

This chain links TRBV30 with TRBJ1-1; the D is unclear. The V gene lost 0 bases and the J gene lost 4 bases, with 15 bases spanning the gap. Germline V gives CDR1 GTSNPN, CDR2 SVGIG (reference sequence). The CDR3 spans 15 residues. For the CDR3, the DNA is TGTGCCTGGAGTGTGGGCAGTTGGAGTATCACTGAAGCTTTCTTT. It yields the protein CAWSVGSWSITEAFF. Together with reference TRBV30 and TRBJ1-1, the CDR3 gives the full variable domain: SQTIHQWPATLVQPVGSPLSLECTVEGTSNPNLYWYRQAAGRGLQLLFYSVGIGQISSEVPQNLSASRPQDRQFILSSKKLLLSDSGFYLCAWSVGSWSITEAFFGQGTRLTVV.

This clone was seen a single time. V and J are TRBV5-3 and TRBJ2-7; 7 nucleotides line up with TRBD1. TRBV5-3 is treated as an ORF (open reading frame) with a function not yet certain. The CDR3 is made up of 13 amino acids. The V segment lost 5 bases and the J segment 3 bases; nucleotides outside the gene matches: 5. Written as DNA, the CDR3 is TGTGCCAGAAGGTCCGGGACAGACTACGAGCAGTACTTC. Its protein product is CARRSGTDYEQYF.

The chain recombines TRBV19 with TRBJ1-5; D gene unclear. Germline assignment: CDR1 LNHDA and CDR2 SQIVND (reference sequence). The CDR3 covers 15 residues. Trimming removed 1 base from V and 2 bases from J, with 9 bases in between. The CDR3 spells CASSIVGRGNQPQHF. CDR3 in DNA: TGTGCCAGTAGTATAGTGGGTAGGGGCAATCAGCCCCAGCATTTT.

This chain links TRBV7-2 with TRBJ1-4; no firm D call. Germline CDR1 SGHTA, CDR2 FQGNSA. The CDR3 covers 13 residues. V lost 1 base, J lost 8 bases, and 8 bases lay in between. CDR3 loop: CASSLEVGEKLFF. In DNA, the CDR3 is TGTGCCAGCAGCTTAGAGGTGGGCGAAAAACTGTTTTTT. The whole variable domain, remainder taken from reference TRBV7-2 and TRBJ1-4, is GAGVSQSPSNKVTEKGKDVELRCDPISGHTALYWYRQSLGQGLEFLIYFQGNSAPDKSGLPSDRFSAERTGGSVSTLTIQRTQQEDSAVYLCASSLEVGEKLFFGSGTQLSVL.

Only a few counts were recorded for this clone. This chain joins TRBV19 and TRBJ1-5; D is ambiguous. This CDR3 is 14 amino acids long. V was shortened by 4 bases and J by 7 bases, with 14 bases between the two germline ends. Germline CDR1 reads LNHDA; CDR2 reads SQIVND (reference sequence). The CDR3: CASSSLPVVQPQHF. DNA of the CDR3: TGTGCCAGTAGTAGCCTCCCTGTAGTGCAGCCCCAGCATTTT.

CDR3 DNA sequence: TGTGCCAGCAGCCCACAGGGCTACACCATATATTTT. It codes for CASSPQGYTIYF. J is TRBJ1-3 and V is TRBV5-5; the D gene is possibly TRBD1 (6 bases). The germline V gene has CDR1 SGHKS and CDR2 YYEKEE (reference sequence). Between the trimmed V and J ends, which lost 4 bases and 8 bases, there was a span of 10 bases. The CDR3 spans 12 residues.

The genes are TRBV10-3 and TRBJ2-1; a weak D match, TRBD2 (5 bases). The CDR3 is 13 residues long. The germline gives CDR1 ENHRY, CDR2 SYGVKD. V was trimmed by 8 bases and J by 7 bases, leaving 15 bases between them. The CDR3: CAIGGRGSNEQFF. The DNA for the CDR3 is TGTGCCATCGGTGGGCGCGGGTCGAATGAGCAGTTCTTC.

The J gene is TRBJ1-4, the V gene TRBV15; TRBD1 aligns across 10 bases. The CDR3 loop spans 15 amino acids. The germline V gene encodes CDR1 LNHNV and CDR2 YYDKDF (reference sequence). With V trimmed by 3 bases and J by 8 bases, 6 bases remained unmatched. CDR3 region: CATSRAGTGDEKLFF. The DNA of the CDR3 is TGTGCCACCAGCAGGGCCGGGACAGGGGACGAAAAACTGTTTTTT.

This chain uses TRBV5-8 with TRBJ1-2; no clear D gene. Trimming took off 0 bases at V and 6 bases at J, with 12 bases between the two ends. This CDR3 contains 14 residues. Per the germline V gene, CDR1 is SGHTS and CDR2 is YDEGEE. The CDR3 sequence is CASSLVGITDGYTF. CDR3 DNA sequence: TGTGCCAGCAGCTTGGTGGGGATAACGGATGGCTACACCTTC.

The rearrangement links TRBV7-2 to TRBJ1-1, with 7 nucleotides matching TRBD1. This CDR3 comprises 15 residues. Germline-derived CDR1 and CDR2 are SGHTA and FQGNSA. V was clipped by 5 bases and J by 5 bases; unmatched bases: 11. DNA for the CDR3: TGTGCCAGCAGCCCCCATACAGGGGTGGGGACTGAAGCTTTCTTT. Its protein product is CASSPHTGVGTEAFF.

This chain links TRBV10-3 with TRBJ1-1; maybe TRBD1 (5 bases). Trimming cost V 10 bases and J 2 bases, with 14 bases left between them. Per the germline V gene, CDR1 is ENHRY and CDR2 is SYGVKD. The CDR3 covers 13 residues. The CDR3 spells CASWDVGNTEAFF. As DNA, the CDR3 is TGTGCCAGCTGGGACGTCGGAAACACTGAAGCTTTCTTT.

J is TRBJ1-6 and V is TRBV5-1; 7 positions agree with TRBD1. This CDR3 comprises 14 residues. Germline trimming cut 3 bases from V and 8 bases from J; bases unmatched to any gene: 5. In germline, CDR1 is SGHRS, CDR2 YFSETQ. The CDR3 DNA sequence: TGCGCCAGCAGCTCACAGGGGTTTGATTCACCCCTCCACTTT. Translation: CASSSQGFDSPLHF.

This clone was observed a single time. The V call is TRBV7-2, the J call TRBJ2-3; 7 bases agree with TRBD2. Germline V gene data show CDR1 as SGHTA and CDR2 as FQGNSA. This CDR3 spans 15 amino acids. V trimming: 5 bases; J trimming: 2 bases; junction bases outside the gene matches: 7. The CDR3 protein is CASSPWGTTTDTQYF. The CDR3 DNA is TGTGCCAGCAGCCCTTGGGGGACTACCACAGATACGCAGTATTTT.

The V and J genes are TRBV11-2 and TRBJ2-7, with a possible D match to TRBD2 (6 bases). Trimming cost V 4 bases and J 1 base, with 11 bases left between them. The CDR3 sequence is 14 residues long. From germline, CDR1 is SGHAT and CDR2 FQNNGV. This CDR3 reads CASSSVAESYEQYF. The CDR3 DNA reads as TGTGCCAGCAGCTCCGTAGCGGAGTCCTACGAGCAGTACTTC.

The CDR3 region is CASSLQGASDYGYTF. DNA of the CDR3: TGTGCCAGCAGCTTACAGGGGGCCTCTGACTATGGCTACACCTTC. This sequence joins TRBV7-2 and TRBJ1-2; 8 bases agree with TRBD1. The CDR3 has 15 amino acids. The V gene's germline CDR1 is SGHTA and CDR2 FQGNSA. V lost 2 bases and J lost 3; bases outside the gene matches: 5.

The V and J genes are TRBV6-5 and TRBJ1-1; the D is unclear. The CDR3 runs to 12 residues. The germline gives CDR1 MNHEY, CDR2 SVGAGI. Trimming left V 5 bases short and J 2 bases short, with 6 bases between. The CDR3 coding sequence is TGTGCCAGCAGTCAGAGTAACACTGAAGCTTTCTTT. Translated, it gives CASSQSNTEAFF.

This rearrangement joins TRBV4-2 to TRBJ2-3, with TRBD1 matching 7 bases. This CDR3 contains 14 residues. Losses at the gene ends were 1 base for V and 4 bases for J; bases not matched to a gene: 2. From germline, CDR1 is LGHNA and CDR2 YNFKEQ. CDR3 loop: CASSQGTGPDTQYF. CDR3 sequence (DNA): TGTGCCAGCAGCCAAGGGACAGGCCCAGATACGCAGTATTTT.

The gene calls are TRBV7-9 and TRBJ1-4, with unresolved D. The CDR3 extends over 14 amino acids. V was trimmed by 5 bases and J by 4 bases, leaving 11 bases between them. CDR1 is SEHNR, CDR2 FQNEAQ, per germline (reference sequence). The CDR3 protein is CASSPGVVNEKLFF. The CDR3 coding sequence is TGTGCCAGCAGCCCTGGGGTGGTTAATGAAAAACTGTTTTTT.

The chain links TRBV28 to TRBJ1-1; the D gene is possibly TRBD1 (6 bases). There are 17 residues in the CDR3. V shed 2 bases and J shed 2 bases, with 18 bases lying between them. Germline CDR1 MDHEN, CDR2 SYDVKM. The CDR3 DNA follows: TGTGCCAGCAGTTTAGCTTCGGGACACTTGATTAACACTGAAGCTTTCTTT. The encoded protein is CASSLASGHLINTEAFF.

This chain links TRBV7-8 with TRBJ1-5, with D perhaps TRBD1 (6 bases). The CDR3 is 16 amino acids. Germline CDR1 reads SGHVS; CDR2 reads FQNEAQ. The V and J ends lost 0 bases and 5 bases respectively, with 14 bases between them. The DNA for the CDR3 is TGTGCCAGCAGCTTAGCGGGGGACACACTATATCAGCCCCAGCATTTT. Protein sequence: CASSLAGDTLYQPQHF.

V usage is TRBV7-8 and J usage is TRBJ1-6, with D perhaps TRBD1 (5 bases). The V end lost 5 bases, the J end lost 6 bases, and 14 bases lay between the germline ends. Looked up from germline, CDR1 is SGHVS and CDR2 is FQNEAQ. The CDR3 has 15 residues. DNA for the CDR3: TGTGCCAGCAGCCCAACTATCCAGGGTAATTCACCCCTCCACTTT. Amino acid sequence: CASSPTIQGNSPLHF.

CDR3 coding DNA: TGTGCCAGCAGCCAAGATCTACGGCAGCTAGCCAAAAACATTCAGTACTTC. Encoded protein: CASSQDLRQLAKNIQYF. The V call is TRBV4-2, the J call TRBJ2-4; no firm D call. V was clipped by 0 bases and J by 0 bases, with 12 bases between them. This CDR3 is 17 amino acids long. Germline V CDR1 and CDR2: LGHNA, YNFKEQ.

Only a few counts were recorded for this clone. V and J are TRBV2 and TRBJ1-5, with D hard to call. The germline CDR1 and CDR2 sequences are SNHLY and FYNNEI. V gave up 6 bases and J gave up 6 bases, with 12 bases separating them. The CDR3 is 13 amino acids. The CDR3 loop is CASRGRESQPQHF. The DNA for the CDR3 is TGTGCCAGCAGGGGGAGGGAGAGTCAGCCCCAGCATTTT.

The chain employs TRBV10-3 and TRBJ1-4; D gene unclear. Germline-derived CDR1 and CDR2 are ENHRY and SYGVKD. Trimming took off 4 bases at V and 5 bases at J, with 8 bases between the two ends. There are 13 residues in the CDR3. CDR3 sequence reads: CAISVVLNEKLFF. The CDR3 DNA reads TGTGCCATCAGTGTGGTCCTAAATGAAAAACTGTTTTTT.

This chain joins TRBV5-5 and TRBJ1-4; 9 bases fit TRBD1. The J segment lost 5 bases and the V segment lost 3 bases, leaving 2 bases of the junction unmatched. Germline CDR1 is SGHKS and CDR2 is YYEKEE (reference sequence). The CDR3 is 14 amino acids. The CDR3 DNA reads TGTGCCAGCAGCTGGACAGGGGCGAATGAAAAACTGTTTTTT. It codes for CASSWTGANEKLFF.